The T cell receptor (beta chain) under discussion was sequenced for a study of T cell repertoires in cytomegalovirus infection. Study summary: Both recently identified HLA-C-restricted and well-studied HLA-B-restricted CMV epitopes were used in the study. Indicated by public TCR beta signatures were CMV infection and matching HLA type.

Germline assignment: CDR1 SNHLY and CDR2 FYNNEI. The CDR3 is made up of 14 amino acids. V was trimmed by 3 bases and J by 2 bases, leaving 10 bases between them. Each CDR3 protein gets one entry after TCRdb re-called the reads with MiXCR. Seen here are 300,000 to 400,000 distinct CDR3 sequences, roughly 28% observed once, and the top ten hold 20%. Study results and caveats: Carriers of CMV and the relevant HLA type were discriminated by public TCR beta frequency. HLA-C-restricted TCR beta clonotypes specific for CMV led the ex vivo response.

This clonotype was counted a few times. Antigen unknown. This clonotype was obtained from a human donor in good health (CMV status not recorded). Some clones in this sample may be carry-over from other donors' samples. The sequenced sample was cultured PBMCs, obtained from culture after CMV antigen stimulation. J is TRBJ1-1 and V is TRBV2; no reliable D call. CDR3 sequence reads: CASSDTQANTEAFF. The CDR3 region has the DNA TGTGCCAGCAGTGATACGCAGGCCAACACTGAAGCTTTCTTT.